This T cell receptor beta chain was recorded in a study of T cell repertoires in cytomegalovirus infection. Germline V gene data show CDR1 as MNHNS and CDR2 as SASEGT. The V end lost 0 bases, the J end lost 6 bases, and 18 bases lay between the germline ends. The CDR3 totals 17 residues. With respect to this clonotype: What it binds is unknown.

TCRdb re-analysed the reads in MiXCR, keeping a single row per CDR3 protein. The profile shows hundreds of thousands of distinct CDR3 sequences, 30% to 35% of them singletons. The sequenced sample was cultured CD8+ T cells from PBMCs, obtained from culture after CMV antigen stimulation. The gene calls are TRBV6-1 and TRBJ1-5; D uncertain. This TCR was sampled from a human donor in good health (CMV status not recorded). Some clones in this sample may be carry-over from other donors' samples. In DNA, the CDR3 is TGTGCCAGCAGTGAAGCCCCAGAGTGGGAAGGACGTCAGCCCCAGCATTTT. Its protein is CASSEAPEWEGRQPQHF.